The present entry profiles one T cell receptor (beta chain) with its context. The entry originates in a study of blood T cells in healthy people across ages. The second PCR ran about 6 to 12 cycles with a sample-barcoded 5' primer and J-beta primers. TCRdb re-called the 5' RACE reads through MiXCR, storing one row per CDR3 protein. The data hold around 800,000 distinct CDR3 sequences, with around 68% observed a single time. This CDR3 comprises 14 residues. CDR1 SQVTM and CDR2 ANQGSEA come from the germline V gene. V gave up 0 bases and J gave up 2 bases; unmatched junction bases: 3. The sequenced sample was blood. The chain joins TRBV29-1 to TRBJ2-7; 8 bases line up with TRBD1. This receptor was taken from a man aged 25 to 40 in good health. CDR3 coding DNA: TGCAGCGTTGAAGAGACGGACAGGGCCTACGAGCAGTACTTC. This sequence encodes CSVEETDRAYEQYF.